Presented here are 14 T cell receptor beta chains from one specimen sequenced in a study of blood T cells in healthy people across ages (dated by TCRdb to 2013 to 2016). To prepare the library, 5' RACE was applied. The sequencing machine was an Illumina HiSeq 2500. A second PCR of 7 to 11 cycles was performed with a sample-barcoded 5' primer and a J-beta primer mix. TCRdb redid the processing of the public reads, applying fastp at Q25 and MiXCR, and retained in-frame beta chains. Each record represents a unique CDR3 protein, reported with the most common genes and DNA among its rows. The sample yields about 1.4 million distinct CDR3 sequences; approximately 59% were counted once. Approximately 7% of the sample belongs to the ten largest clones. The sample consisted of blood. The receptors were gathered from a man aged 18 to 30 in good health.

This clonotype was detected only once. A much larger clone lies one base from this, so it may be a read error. CDR3 sequence reads: CALGLAVYNEQYF. The CDR3 DNA reads as TGTGCCTTGGGACTAGCGGTCTACAATGAGCAGTACTTC. The chain couples TRBV7-9 to TRBJ2-7, with 11 bases lining up with TRBD2. V dropped 11 bases and J dropped 7; count of bases not matched to a gene: 10. Germline V CDR1 and CDR2: SEHNR, FQNEAQ (reference sequence). The CDR3 has 13 residues.

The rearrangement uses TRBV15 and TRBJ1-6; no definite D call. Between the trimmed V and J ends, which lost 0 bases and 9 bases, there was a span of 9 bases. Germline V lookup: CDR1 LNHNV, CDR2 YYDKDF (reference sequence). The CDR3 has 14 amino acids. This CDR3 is CATSRDRSGSPLHF. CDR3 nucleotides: TGTGCCACCAGCAGAGATCGTTCCGGTTCACCCCTCCACTTT.

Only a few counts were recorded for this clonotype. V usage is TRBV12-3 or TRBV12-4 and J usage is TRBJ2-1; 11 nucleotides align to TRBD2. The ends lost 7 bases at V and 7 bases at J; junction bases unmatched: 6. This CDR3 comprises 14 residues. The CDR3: CASTLAGGSNEQFF. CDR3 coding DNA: TGTGCCAGCACCCTAGCGGGAGGTTCGAATGAGCAGTTCTTC.

DNA of the CDR3: TGTGCCAGCAGGACAATACCCGGGACAGACTACAATGAGCAGTTCTTC. Its protein is CASRTIPGTDYNEQFF. V usage is TRBV7-9 and J usage is TRBJ2-1; the match to TRBD1 covers 7 bases. Germline-derived CDR1 and CDR2 are SEHNR and FQNEAQ (reference sequence). With 6 bases clipped from V and 3 bases from J, the junction kept 11 bases outside the gene matches. This CDR3 contains 16 residues. Looking up the rest from reference TRBV7-9 and TRBJ2-1 gives the full variable domain: DTGVSQNPRHKITKRGQNVTFRCDPISEHNRLYWYRQTLGQGPEFLTYFQNEAQLEKSRLLSDRFSAERPKGSFSTLEIQRTEQGDSAMYLCASRTIPGTDYNEQFFGPGTRLTVL.

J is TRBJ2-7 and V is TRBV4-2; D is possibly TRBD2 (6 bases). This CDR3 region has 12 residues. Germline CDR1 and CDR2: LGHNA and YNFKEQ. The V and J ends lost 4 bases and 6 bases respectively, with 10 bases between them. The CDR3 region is CASSRGSGEQYF. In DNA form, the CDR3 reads TGTGCCAGCAGCCGGGGTAGCGGCGAGCAGTACTTC.

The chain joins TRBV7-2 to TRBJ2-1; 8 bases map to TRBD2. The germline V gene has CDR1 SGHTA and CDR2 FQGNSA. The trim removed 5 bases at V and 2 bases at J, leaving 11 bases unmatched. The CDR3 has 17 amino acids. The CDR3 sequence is CASSLRGGGRPYNEQFF. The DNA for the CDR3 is TGTGCCAGCAGCCTCCGTGGCGGGGGGAGGCCCTACAATGAGCAGTTCTTC.

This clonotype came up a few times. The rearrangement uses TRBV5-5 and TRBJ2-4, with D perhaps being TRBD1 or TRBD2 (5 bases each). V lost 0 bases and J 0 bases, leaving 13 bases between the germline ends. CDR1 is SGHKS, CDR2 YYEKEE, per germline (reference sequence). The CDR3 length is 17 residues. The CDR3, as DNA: TGTGCCAGCAGCTTGGCGGGGCTCCATCGAGCCAAAAACATTCAGTACTTC. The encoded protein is CASSLAGLHRAKNIQYF.

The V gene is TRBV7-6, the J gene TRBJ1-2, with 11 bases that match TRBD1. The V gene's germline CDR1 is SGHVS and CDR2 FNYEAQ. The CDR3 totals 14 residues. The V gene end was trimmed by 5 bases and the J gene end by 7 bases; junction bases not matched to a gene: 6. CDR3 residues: CASSAGTGGLGYTF. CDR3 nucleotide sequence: TGTGCCAGCAGCGCCGGGACAGGGGGGCTTGGCTACACCTTC.

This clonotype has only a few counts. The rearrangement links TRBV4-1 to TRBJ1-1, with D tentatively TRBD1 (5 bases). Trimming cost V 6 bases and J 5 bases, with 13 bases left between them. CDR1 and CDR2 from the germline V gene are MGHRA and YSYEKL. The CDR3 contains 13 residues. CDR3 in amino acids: CASSPDSLTEAFF. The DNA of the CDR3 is TGCGCCAGCAGTCCTGACAGCTTGACTGAAGCTTTCTTT.

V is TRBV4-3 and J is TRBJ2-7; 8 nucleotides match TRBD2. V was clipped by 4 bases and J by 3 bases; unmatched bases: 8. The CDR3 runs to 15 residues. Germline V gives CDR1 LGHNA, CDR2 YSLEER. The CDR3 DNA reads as TGCGCCAGCAGCCCGGGACTAGGTGTCGGCTACGAGCAGTACTTC. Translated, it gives CASSPGLGVGYEQYF.

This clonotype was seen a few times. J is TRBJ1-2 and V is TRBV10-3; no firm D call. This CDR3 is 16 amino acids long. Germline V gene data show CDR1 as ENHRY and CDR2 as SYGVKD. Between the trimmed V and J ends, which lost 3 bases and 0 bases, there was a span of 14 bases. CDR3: CAISDRQQTTNYGYTF. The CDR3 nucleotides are TGTGCCATCAGTGACCGGCAGCAAACCACTAACTATGGCTACACCTTC.

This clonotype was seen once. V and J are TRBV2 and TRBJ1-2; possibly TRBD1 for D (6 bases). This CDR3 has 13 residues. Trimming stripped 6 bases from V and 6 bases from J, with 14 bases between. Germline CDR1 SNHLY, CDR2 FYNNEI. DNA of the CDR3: TGTGCCAGCAGAGGCGCGGGGGCCCATGGCTACACCTTC. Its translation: CASRGAGAHGYTF.

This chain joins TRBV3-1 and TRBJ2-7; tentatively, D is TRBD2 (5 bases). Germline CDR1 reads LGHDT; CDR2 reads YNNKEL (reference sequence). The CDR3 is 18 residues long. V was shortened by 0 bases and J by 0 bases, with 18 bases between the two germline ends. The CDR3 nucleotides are TGTGCCAGCAGCCAAGAGAAGTTGTGGCCGGGGAGCTCCTACGAGCAGTACTTC. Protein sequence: CASSQEKLWPGSSYEQYF.

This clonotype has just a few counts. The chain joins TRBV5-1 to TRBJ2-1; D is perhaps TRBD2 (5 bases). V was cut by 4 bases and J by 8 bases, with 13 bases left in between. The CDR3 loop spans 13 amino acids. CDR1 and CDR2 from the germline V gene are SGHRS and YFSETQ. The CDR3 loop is CASSPARRDEQFF. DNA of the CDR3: TGCGCCAGCAGCCCTGCCCGGCGGGATGAGCAGTTCTTC.